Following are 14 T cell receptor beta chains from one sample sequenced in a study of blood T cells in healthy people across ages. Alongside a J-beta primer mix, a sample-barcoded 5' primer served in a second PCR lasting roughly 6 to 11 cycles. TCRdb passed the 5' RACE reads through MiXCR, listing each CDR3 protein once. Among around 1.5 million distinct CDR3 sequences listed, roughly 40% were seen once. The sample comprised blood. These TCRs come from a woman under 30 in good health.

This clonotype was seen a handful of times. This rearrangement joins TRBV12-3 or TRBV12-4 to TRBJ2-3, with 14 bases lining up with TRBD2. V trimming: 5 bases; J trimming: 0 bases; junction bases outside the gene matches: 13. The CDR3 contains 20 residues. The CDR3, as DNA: TGTGCCAGCAGTCGGGAGGGACTAGCGGGGGTGAAACGGAGCACAGATACGCAGTATTTT. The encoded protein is CASSREGLAGVKRSTDTQYF.

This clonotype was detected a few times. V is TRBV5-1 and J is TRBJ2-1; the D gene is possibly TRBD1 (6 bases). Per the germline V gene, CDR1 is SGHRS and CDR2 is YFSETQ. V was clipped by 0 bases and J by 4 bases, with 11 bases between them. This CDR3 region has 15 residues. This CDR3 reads CASSLVQGQYNEQFF. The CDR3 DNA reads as TGCGCCAGCAGCTTGGTCCAGGGGCAATACAATGAGCAGTTCTTC.

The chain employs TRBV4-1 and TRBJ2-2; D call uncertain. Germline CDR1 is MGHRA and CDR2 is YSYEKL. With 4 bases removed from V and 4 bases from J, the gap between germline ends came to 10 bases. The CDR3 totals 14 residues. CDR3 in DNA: TGCGCCAGCAGCCCGGATGGTTCCACCGGGGAGCTGTTTTTT. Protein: CASSPDGSTGELFF.

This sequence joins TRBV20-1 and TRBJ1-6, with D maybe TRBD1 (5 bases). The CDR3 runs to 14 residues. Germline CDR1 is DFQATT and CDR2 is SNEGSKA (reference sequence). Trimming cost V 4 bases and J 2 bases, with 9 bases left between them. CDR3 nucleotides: TGCAGTGCTACTACGGGGCCCTATAATTCACCCCTCCACTTT. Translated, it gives CSATTGPYNSPLHF.

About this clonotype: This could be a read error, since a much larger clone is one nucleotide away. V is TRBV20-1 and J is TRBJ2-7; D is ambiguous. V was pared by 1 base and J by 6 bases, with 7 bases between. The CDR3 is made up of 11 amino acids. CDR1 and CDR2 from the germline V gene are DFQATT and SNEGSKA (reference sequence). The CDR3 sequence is CSARGVGEQYF. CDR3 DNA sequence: TGCAGTGCTAGAGGGGTGGGCGAGCAGTACTTC.

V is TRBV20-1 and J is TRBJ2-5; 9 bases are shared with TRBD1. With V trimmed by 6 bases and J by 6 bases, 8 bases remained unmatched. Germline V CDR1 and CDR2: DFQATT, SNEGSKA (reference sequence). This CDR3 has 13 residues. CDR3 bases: TGCAGTGCCCTGGACAGGGGTGAGAAGACCCAGTACTTC. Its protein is CSALDRGEKTQYF.

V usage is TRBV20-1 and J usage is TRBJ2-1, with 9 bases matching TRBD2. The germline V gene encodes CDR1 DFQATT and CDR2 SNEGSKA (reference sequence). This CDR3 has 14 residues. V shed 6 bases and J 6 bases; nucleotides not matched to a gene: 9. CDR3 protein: CSALVTTSGNEQFF. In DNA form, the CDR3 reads TGCAGTGCGCTAGTGACGACTAGCGGCAATGAGCAGTTCTTC.

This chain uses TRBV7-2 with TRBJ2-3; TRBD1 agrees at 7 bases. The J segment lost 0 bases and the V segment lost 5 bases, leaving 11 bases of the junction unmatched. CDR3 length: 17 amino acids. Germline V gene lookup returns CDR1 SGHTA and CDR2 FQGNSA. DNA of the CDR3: TGTGCCAGCAGCCGCGCTGTTAAGGGGGCTAGCACAGATACGCAGTATTTT. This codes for CASSRAVKGASTDTQYF.

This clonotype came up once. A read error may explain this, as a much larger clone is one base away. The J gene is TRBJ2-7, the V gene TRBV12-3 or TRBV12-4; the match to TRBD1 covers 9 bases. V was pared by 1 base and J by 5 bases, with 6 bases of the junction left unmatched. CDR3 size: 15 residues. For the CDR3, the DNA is TGTGCCAGCAGTTTAGGGGGACAGGGAGTCGACGAGCAGTACTTC. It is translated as CASSLGGQGVDEQYF.

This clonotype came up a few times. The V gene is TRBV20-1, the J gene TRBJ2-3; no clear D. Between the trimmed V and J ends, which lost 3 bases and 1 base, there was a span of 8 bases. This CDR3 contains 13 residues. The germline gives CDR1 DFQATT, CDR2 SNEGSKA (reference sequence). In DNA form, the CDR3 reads TGCAGTGCTAGGCCGACTGGCACAGATACGCAGTATTTT. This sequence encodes CSARPTGTDTQYF.

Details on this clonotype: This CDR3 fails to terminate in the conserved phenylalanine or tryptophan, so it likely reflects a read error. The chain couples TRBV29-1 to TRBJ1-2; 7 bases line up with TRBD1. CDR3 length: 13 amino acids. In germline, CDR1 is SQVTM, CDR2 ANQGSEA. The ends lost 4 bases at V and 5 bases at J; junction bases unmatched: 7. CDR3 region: CSVAGTETYGYTS. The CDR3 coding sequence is TGCAGCGTTGCCGGGACAGAAACGTATGGCTACACCTCC.

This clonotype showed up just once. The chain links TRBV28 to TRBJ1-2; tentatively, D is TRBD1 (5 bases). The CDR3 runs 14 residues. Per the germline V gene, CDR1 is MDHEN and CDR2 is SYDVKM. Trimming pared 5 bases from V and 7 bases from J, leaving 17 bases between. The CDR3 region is CASSVTGGRGGYTF. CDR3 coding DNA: TGTGCCAGCAGTGTAACGGGGGGAAGGGGTGGCTACACCTTC.

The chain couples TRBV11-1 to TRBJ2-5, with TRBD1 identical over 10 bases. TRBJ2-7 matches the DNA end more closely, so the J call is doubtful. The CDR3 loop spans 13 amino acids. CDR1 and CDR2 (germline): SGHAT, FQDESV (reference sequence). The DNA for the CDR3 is TGTGCCAGCAGCGGACAGGGGGAAAACGAGCAGTACTTC. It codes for CASSGQGENEQYF.

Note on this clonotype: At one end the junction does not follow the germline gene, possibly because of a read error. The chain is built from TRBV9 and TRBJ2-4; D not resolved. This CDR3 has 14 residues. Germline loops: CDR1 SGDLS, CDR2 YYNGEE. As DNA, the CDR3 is TGTGTCAGCAGCCCCCAACCGCAGACGGACATTCAGTACTTC. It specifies CVSSPQPQTDIQYF.